One sample yielded the 28 T cell receptor beta chains listed below, sequenced in a study of blood T cell repertoires in COVID-19. The repertoire was sequenced with immunoSEQ multiplex PCR; TCRdb's copy has only in-frame clones and lacks some. The table records some 68,000 clones, more than 85% of them present only once. Sample: peripheral blood. The receptors come from a man between 35 and 55 years old with COVID-19, enrolled during active disease.

The rearrangement links TRBV9 to TRBJ2-7; a weak D match, TRBD2 (5 bases). The germline CDR1 and CDR2 sequences are SGDLS and YYNGEE. Deletions cut 0 bases from V and 0 bases from J, with 10 bases between. This CDR3 comprises 15 residues. The CDR3 nucleotides read TGTGCCAGCAGCGTAGGAGGGCTGCACTCCTACGAGCAGTACTTC. Translating it yields CASSVGGLHSYEQYF.

The chain recombines TRBV19 with TRBJ2-1; weak D call: TRBD2 (6 bases). The V and J ends lost 1 base and 9 bases respectively, with 16 bases between them. Germline CDR1 and CDR2: LNHDA and SQIVND (reference sequence). CDR3 length: 15 amino acids. CDR3 loop: CASSIGLVGVGEQFF. Here the CDR3 DNA reads TGTGCCAGTAGTATAGGACTAGTGGGGGTTGGTGAGCAGTTCTTC.

The chain links TRBV5-8 to TRBJ2-7; TRBD1 aligns across 8 bases. Germline CDR1 SGHTS, CDR2 YDEGEE. The V and J ends lost 4 bases and 3 bases, in that order; junction bases with no gene match: 6. The CDR3 length is 14 residues. For the CDR3, the DNA is TGTGCCAGCAGCGTGAAAGGACAGGGCTACGAGCAGTACTTC. Its translation: CASSVKGQGYEQYF.

V usage is TRBV2 and J usage is TRBJ2-7, with D perhaps matching TRBD2 (7 bases). V was trimmed by 11 bases and J by 5 bases, leaving 16 bases between them. The germline V gene has CDR1 SNHLY and CDR2 FYNNEI. There are 12 residues in the CDR3. The chain's CDR3 is CAAGARNHEQYF. CDR3 coding DNA: TGTGCCGCGGGGGCAAGAAACCACGAGCAGTACTTC.

The gene calls are TRBV5-4 and TRBJ1-6; 11 bases align to TRBD1. The CDR3 loop spans 16 amino acids. In germline, CDR1 is SGHNT, CDR2 YYREEE (reference sequence). V lost 3 bases, J lost 6 bases, and 5 bases stayed unmatched. The CDR3 DNA is TGTGCCAGCAGCTCGAGGACAGGGGGCAGTAATTCACCCCTCCACTTT. It yields the protein CASSSRTGGSNSPLHF.

The chain is built from TRBV18 and TRBJ2-1, with D possibly matching TRBD1 (6 bases). The CDR3 totals 14 residues. The V end was cut by 3 bases, the J end by 0 bases, with 6 bases between. Germline loops: CDR1 KGHSH, CDR2 LQKENI. The CDR3 here is CASSPDSSYNEQFF. DNA for the CDR3: TGTGCCAGCTCACCGGACAGCTCCTACAATGAGCAGTTCTTC.

The CDR3 spells CAWRSKQGDGYTF. The CDR3 DNA reads as TGTGCCTGGAGATCTAAACAGGGAGATGGCTACACCTTC. The V gene is TRBV30, the J gene TRBJ1-2; possibly TRBD1 for D (6 bases). Germline loops: CDR1 GTSNPN, CDR2 SVGIG (reference sequence). The V gene lost 3 bases and the J gene lost 6 bases, with 14 bases spanning the gap. The length of the CDR3 is 13 residues.

The gene calls are TRBV5-1 and TRBJ1-1; TRBD1 aligns across 7 bases. Trimming cost V 9 bases and J 5 bases; bases outside gene matches: 13. Germline CDR1 is SGHRS and CDR2 is YFSETQ. The CDR3 consists of 14 residues. CDR3 in amino acids: CATSTGTERTEAFF. The CDR3 DNA sequence: TGCGCCACCAGTACCGGGACAGAAAGAACTGAAGCTTTCTTT. Variable domain in full (rest from reference TRBV5-1 and TRBJ1-1): KAGVTQTPRYLIKTRGQQVTLSCSPISGHRSVSWYQQTPGQGLQFLFEYFSETQRNKGNFPGRFSGRQFSNSRSEMNVSTLELGDSALYLCATSTGTERTEAFFGQGTRLTVV.

The V call is TRBV19, the J call TRBJ1-2; 9 positions agree with TRBD1. This CDR3 comprises 13 residues. J lost 10 bases, V lost 5 bases, and 8 bases had no gene match. Per germline, CDR1 LNHDA and CDR2 SQIVND (reference sequence). The CDR3 DNA sequence: TGTGCCAGTAGTCCACAGGGGGCGCCTGTCTACACCTTC. Its translation: CASSPQGAPVYTF.

The chain combines TRBV5-5 with TRBJ2-2, with 11 bases fitting TRBD1. The V and J ends lost 4 bases and 2 bases, in that order; junction bases with no gene match: 1. Germline V gives CDR1 SGHKS, CDR2 YYEKEE (reference sequence). CDR3 length equals 15 residues. The CDR3 region has the DNA TGTGCCAGCAGCCGGACAGGGGGCAACACCGGGGAGCTGTTTTTT. This sequence encodes CASSRTGGNTGELFF. Based on the CDR3 plus reference TRBV5-5 and TRBJ2-2, the full variable domain is DAGVTQSPTHLIKTRGQQVTLRCSPISGHKSVSWYQQVLGQGPQFIFQYYEKEERGRGNFPDRFSARQFPNYSSELNVNALLLGDSALYLCASSRTGGNTGELFFGEGSRLTVL.

In this sample, this clone turned up a few times. This chain connects TRBV3-1 (or the pseudogene TRBV3-2) to TRBJ2-3; TRBD2 is a possible D gene (5 bases). The V and J ends lost 4 bases and 1 base respectively, with 12 bases between them. This CDR3 region has 15 residues. Germline assignment: CDR1 LGHDT and CDR2 YNNKEL (reference sequence). The CDR3 region has the DNA TGTGCCAGCAGCCGGCGGGCGGAACGCACAGATACGCAGTATTTT. Translating it yields CASSRRAERTDTQYF.

This chain connects TRBV28 to TRBJ2-3, with 8 bases that match TRBD1. Trimming at V came to 2 bases and at J to 6 bases, leaving 7 bases not matched to a gene. Looked up from germline, CDR1 is MDHEN and CDR2 is SYDVKM. This CDR3 is built from 15 residues. The CDR3 nucleotides read TGTGCCAGCAGTTTAGCGCAGGGGGCCGGGGATACGCAGTATTTT. It codes for CASSLAQGAGDTQYF.

The rearrangement joins TRBV6-2 or TRBV6-3 to TRBJ2-7, with D perhaps TRBD2 (6 bases). Trimming pared 0 bases from V and 0 bases from J, leaving 12 bases between. The CDR3 is made up of 16 amino acids. Germline V CDR1 and CDR2: MNHEY, SVGEGT. CDR3: CASSYSTRRASYEQYF. CDR3 coding DNA: TGTGCCAGCAGTTACTCGACTAGGAGGGCCTCCTACGAGCAGTACTTC.

The chain joins TRBV19 to TRBJ2-3, with D maybe TRBD1 (5 bases). The V end was cut by 6 bases, the J end by 0 bases, with 10 bases between. Germline values: CDR1 LNHDA, CDR2 SQIVND (reference sequence). The CDR3 has 14 amino acids. The CDR3 DNA reads as TGTGCCAGTAGGAATGACAGAAGCACAGATACGCAGTATTTT. This sequence encodes CASRNDRSTDTQYF.

The chain has TRBV5-4 and TRBJ2-3, with TRBD2 matching 7 bases. The V and J ends lost 0 bases and 6 bases, in that order; junction bases with no gene match: 7. CDR1 is SGHNT and CDR2 is YYREEE in the germline V gene (reference sequence). The CDR3 is made up of 15 amino acids. CDR3 region: CASSLVAGEADTQYF. As DNA, the CDR3 is TGTGCCAGCAGCTTGGTCGCGGGGGAAGCGGATACGCAGTATTTT. Filled out from reference TRBV5-4 and TRBJ2-3, the complete variable domain reads ETGVTQSPTHLIKTRGQQVTLRCSSQSGHNTVSWYQQALGQGPQFIFQYYREEENGRGNFPPRFSGLQFPNYSSELNVNALELDDSALYLCASSLVAGEADTQYFGPGTRLTVL.

The V call is TRBV6-5, the J call TRBJ1-2; D unresolved. The length of the CDR3 is 15 residues. Trimming took off 2 bases at V and 2 bases at J, with 12 bases between the two ends. Germline loops: CDR1 MNHEY, CDR2 SVGAGI. The CDR3 DNA reads TGTGCCAGCAGTTACCTCATCGCGGGGAACTATGGCTACACCTTC. Translation: CASSYLIAGNYGYTF.

A single count supports this clone. The chain combines TRBV21-1 with TRBJ2-7; the tabulated D call, TRBD1, remains unverified against the DNA. TRBV21-1 corresponds to a pseudogene. The CDR3 is 13 residues long. The CDR3 nucleotides are TGTGCCATCCTCTTCCGGGACAGGTACGAGCAGTACTTC. Protein: CAILFRDRYEQYF.

V usage is TRBV11-3 and J usage is TRBJ2-1; 15 nucleotides agree with TRBD2. The V gene end was trimmed by 3 bases and the J gene end by 7 bases; junction bases not matched to a gene: 7. The CDR3 spans 17 residues. Germline values: CDR1 SGHNT, CDR2 YENEEA. The CDR3 is CASSFIGTSGGNNEQFF. CDR3 nucleotides: TGTGCCAGCAGCTTTATAGGGACTAGCGGGGGGAATAATGAGCAGTTCTTC.

The rearrangement joins TRBV6-5 to TRBJ2-3; 11 nucleotides align to TRBD2. Germline CDR1 is MNHEY and CDR2 is SVGAGI. The CDR3 is made up of 15 amino acids. With V trimmed by 5 bases and J by 0 bases, 1 base remained unmatched. DNA for the CDR3: TGTGCCAGCAGTACTAGCGGGGGTAGCACAGATACGCAGTATTTT. This sequence encodes CASSTSGGSTDTQYF.

This clone was observed a single time. The rearrangement links TRBV7-8 to TRBJ1-2; D gene ambiguous. Germline V gives CDR1 SGHVS, CDR2 FQNEAQ. V was cut by 1 base and J by 7 bases, with 7 bases left in between. The CDR3 extends over 12 amino acids. The CDR3 nucleotides read TGTGCCAGCAGCTTAGAGACGGGTGGCTACACCTTC. This translates into CASSLETGGYTF.

This clone was recorded once. This chain joins TRBV2 and TRBJ1-5; 8 bases are shared with TRBD1. Germline trimming cut 2 bases from V and 3 bases from J; bases unmatched to any gene: 15. This CDR3 is built from 19 residues. The germline V gene has CDR1 SNHLY and CDR2 FYNNEI. Here the CDR3 DNA reads TGTGCCAGCAGTGAAAGGGCCCGGGGAGGGACAGGCAACAATCAGCCCCAGCATTTT. It is translated as CASSERARGGTGNNQPQHF.

This rearrangement joins TRBV30 to TRBJ1-4; D possibly corresponds to TRBD1 (6 bases). This CDR3 is 14 amino acids long. In germline, CDR1 is GTSNPN, CDR2 SVGIG (reference sequence). V lost 1 base and J 8 bases, leaving 14 bases between the germline ends. CDR3 sequence: CAWSALRGKEKLFF. CDR3 nucleotides: TGTGCCTGGAGTGCTCTTAGGGGGAAGGAAAAACTGTTTTTT.

The V call is TRBV6-5, the J call TRBJ1-1; D not resolved. With 6 bases removed from V and 8 bases from J, the gap between germline ends came to 16 bases. The CDR3 runs 13 residues. Germline CDR1 is MNHEY and CDR2 is SVGAGI. The CDR3 DNA sequence: TGTGCCAGCAGCCCGGGCTATCCGGGGGAAGCTTTCTTT. Translation: CASSPGYPGEAFF.

The genes are TRBV10-3 and TRBJ2-7; 10 bases are a match to TRBD2. Germline V CDR1 and CDR2: ENHRY, SYGVKD. There are 15 residues in the CDR3. The ends lost 2 bases at V and 4 bases at J; junction bases unmatched: 5. The CDR3 is CAISENERGGYEQYF. The CDR3 DNA sequence: TGTGCCATCAGTGAGAACGAGCGGGGGGGGTACGAGCAGTACTTC.

The chain combines TRBV30 with TRBJ2-3; TRBD2 aligns across 12 bases. The CDR3 length is 15 residues. V was pared by 5 bases and J by 6 bases, with 9 bases of the junction left unmatched. Germline CDR1 is GTSNPN and CDR2 is SVGIG (reference sequence). The CDR3 bases are TGTGCCTGGTCCACTAGACTAGCGGGGGCGGATACGCAGTATTTT. It encodes CAWSTRLAGADTQYF.

V usage is TRBV2 and J usage is TRBJ2-3; 8 positions match TRBD2. Trimming cost V 6 bases and J 11 bases; bases outside gene matches: 10. CDR3 length: 13 residues. Germline V lookup: CDR1 SNHLY, CDR2 FYNNEI. CDR3 loop: CASRLWTSQLQYF. The CDR3 DNA follows: TGTGCCAGCAGACTCTGGACTAGCCAACTGCAGTATTTT.

The chain links TRBV27 to TRBJ1-2; D remains unclear. V shed 7 bases and J shed 12 bases, with 9 bases lying between them. The CDR3 spans 9 residues. Germline loops: CDR1 MNHEY, CDR2 SMNVEV (reference sequence). The chain's CDR3 is CASMEQHTF. CDR3 coding DNA: TGTGCCAGCATGGAGCAACACACCTTC.

The chain couples TRBV5-4 to TRBJ2-1; no reliable D call. This CDR3 spans 14 amino acids. The V and J ends lost 2 bases and 1 base respectively, with 7 bases between them. CDR1 and CDR2 from the germline V gene are SGHNT and YYREEE (reference sequence). This CDR3 is CASSFQNSYNEQFF. CDR3 DNA sequence: TGTGCCAGCAGCTTTCAGAATTCCTACAATGAGCAGTTCTTC.